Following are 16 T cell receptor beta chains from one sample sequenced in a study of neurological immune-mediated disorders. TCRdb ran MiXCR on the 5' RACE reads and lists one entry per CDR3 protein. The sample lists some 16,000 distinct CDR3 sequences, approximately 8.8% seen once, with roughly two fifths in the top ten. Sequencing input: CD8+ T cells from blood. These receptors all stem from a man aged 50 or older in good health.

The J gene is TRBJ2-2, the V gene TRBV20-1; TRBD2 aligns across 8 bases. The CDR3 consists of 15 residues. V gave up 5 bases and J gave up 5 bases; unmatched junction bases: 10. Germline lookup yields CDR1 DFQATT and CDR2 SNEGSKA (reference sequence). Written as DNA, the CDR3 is TGCAGTGCTGCAGAGAGCGGGAGACGGACCGGGGAGCTGTTTTTT. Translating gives CSAAESGRRTGELFF.

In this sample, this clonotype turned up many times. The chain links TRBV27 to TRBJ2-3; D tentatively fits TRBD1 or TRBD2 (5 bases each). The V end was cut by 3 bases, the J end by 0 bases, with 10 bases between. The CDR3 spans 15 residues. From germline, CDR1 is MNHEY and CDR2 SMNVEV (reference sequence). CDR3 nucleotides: TGTGCCAGCAGTTTTGGGGACGGCAGCACAGATACGCAGTATTTT. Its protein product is CASSFGDGSTDTQYF.

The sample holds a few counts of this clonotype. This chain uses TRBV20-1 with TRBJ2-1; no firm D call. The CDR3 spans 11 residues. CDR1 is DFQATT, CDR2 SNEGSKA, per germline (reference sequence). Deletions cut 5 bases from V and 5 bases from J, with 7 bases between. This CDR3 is CSARPHNEQFF. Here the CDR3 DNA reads TGCAGTGCTCGCCCCCACAATGAGCAGTTCTTC.

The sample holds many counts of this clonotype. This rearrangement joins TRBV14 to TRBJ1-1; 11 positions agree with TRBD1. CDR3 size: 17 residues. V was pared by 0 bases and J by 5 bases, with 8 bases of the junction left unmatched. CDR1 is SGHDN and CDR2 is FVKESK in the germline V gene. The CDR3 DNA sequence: TGTGCCAGCAGCCAAGATGAGGACAGGGGGCTTGATACTGAAGCTTTCTTT. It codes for CASSQDEDRGLDTEAFF.

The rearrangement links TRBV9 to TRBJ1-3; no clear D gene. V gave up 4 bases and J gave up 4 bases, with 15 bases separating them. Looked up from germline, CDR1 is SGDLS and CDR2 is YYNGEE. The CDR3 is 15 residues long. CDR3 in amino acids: CASSPSPAEGNTIYF. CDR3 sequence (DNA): TGTGCCAGCAGCCCGAGTCCGGCGGAGGGAAACACCATATATTTT. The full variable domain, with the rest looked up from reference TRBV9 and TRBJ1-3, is DSGVTQTPKHLITATGQRVTLRCSPRSGDLSVYWYQQSLDQGLQFLIQYYNGEERAKGNILERFSAQQFPDLHSELNLSSLELGDSALYFCASSPSPAEGNTIYFGEGSWLTVV.

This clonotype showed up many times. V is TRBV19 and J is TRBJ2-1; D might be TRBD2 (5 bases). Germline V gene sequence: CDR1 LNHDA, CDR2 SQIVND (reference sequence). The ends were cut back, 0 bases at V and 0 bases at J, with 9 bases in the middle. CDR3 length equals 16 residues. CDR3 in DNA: TGTGCCAGTAGTATAGATGGGAGTAGCTCCTACAATGAGCAGTTCTTC. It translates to CASSIDGSSSYNEQFF.

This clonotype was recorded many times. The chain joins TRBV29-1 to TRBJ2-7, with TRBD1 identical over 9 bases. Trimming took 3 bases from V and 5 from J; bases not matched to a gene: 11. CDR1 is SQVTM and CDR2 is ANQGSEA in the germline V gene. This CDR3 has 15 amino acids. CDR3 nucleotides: TGCAGCGTTGACCCCGTGGGACAGGGTGCAGACGAGCAGTACTTC. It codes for CSVDPVGQGADEQYF.

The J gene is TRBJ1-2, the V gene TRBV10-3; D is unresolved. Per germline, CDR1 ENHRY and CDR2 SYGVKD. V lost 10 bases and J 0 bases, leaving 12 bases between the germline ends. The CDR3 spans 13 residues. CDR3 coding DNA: TGTGCCAACAAGGCGGAGGCTAACTATGGCTACACCTTC. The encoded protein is CANKAEANYGYTF.

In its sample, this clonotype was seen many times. The CDR3 nucleotides read TGTGCCAGCAGCGGAGGGGTTAGCGGGAATGAGCAGTTCTTC. It encodes CASSGGVSGNEQFF. The chain carries TRBV9 and TRBJ2-1, with 7 positions matching TRBD2. CDR3 length equals 14 residues. The germline V gene encodes CDR1 SGDLS and CDR2 YYNGEE. Trimming cost V 3 bases and J 7 bases; bases outside gene matches: 7.

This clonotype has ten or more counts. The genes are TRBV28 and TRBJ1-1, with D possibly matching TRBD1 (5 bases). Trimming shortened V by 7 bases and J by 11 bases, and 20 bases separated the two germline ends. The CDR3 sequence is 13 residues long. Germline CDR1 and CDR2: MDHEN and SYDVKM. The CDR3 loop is CASTTGGGTDAFF. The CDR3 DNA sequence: TGTGCCAGCACAACCGGGGGGGGGACGGACGCTTTCTTT.

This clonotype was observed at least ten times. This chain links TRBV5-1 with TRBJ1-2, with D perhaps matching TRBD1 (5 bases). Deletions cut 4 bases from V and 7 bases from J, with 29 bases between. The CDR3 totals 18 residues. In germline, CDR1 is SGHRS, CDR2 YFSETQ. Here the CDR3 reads CASSGEQWTTPGGGGYTF. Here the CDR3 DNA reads TGCGCCAGCAGCGGGGAGCAGTGGACAACCCCCGGAGGCGGTGGCTACACCTTC. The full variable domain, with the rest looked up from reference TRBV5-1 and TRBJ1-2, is KAGVTQTPRYLIKTRGQQVTLSCSPISGHRSVSWYQQTPGQGLQFLFEYFSETQRNKGNFPGRFSGRQFSNSRSEMNVSTLELGDSALYLCASSGEQWTTPGGGGYTFGSGTRLTVV.

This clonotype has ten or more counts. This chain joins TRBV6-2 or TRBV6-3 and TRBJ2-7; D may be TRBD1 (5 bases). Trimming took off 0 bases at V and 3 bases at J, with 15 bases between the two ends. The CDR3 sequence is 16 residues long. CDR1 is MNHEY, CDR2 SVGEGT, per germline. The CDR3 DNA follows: TGTGCCAGCAGTTACTCGATTAACCAGGGAAGCTACGAGCAGTACTTC. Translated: CASSYSINQGSYEQYF.

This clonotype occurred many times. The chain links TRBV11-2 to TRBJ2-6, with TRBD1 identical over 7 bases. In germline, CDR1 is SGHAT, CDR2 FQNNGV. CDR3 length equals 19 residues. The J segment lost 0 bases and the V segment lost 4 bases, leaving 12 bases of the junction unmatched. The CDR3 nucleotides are TGTGCCAGCAGCTCCGATCGGACAGGCATCCCCTCTGGGGCCAACGTCCTGACTTTC. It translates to CASSSDRTGIPSGANVLTF. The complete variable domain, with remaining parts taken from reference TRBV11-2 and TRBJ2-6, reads EAGVAQSPRYKIIEKRQSVAFWCNPISGHATLYWYQQILGQGPKLLIQFQNNGVVDDSQLPKDRFSAERLKGVDSTLKIQPAKLEDSAVYLCASSSDRTGIPSGANVLTFGAGSRLTVL.

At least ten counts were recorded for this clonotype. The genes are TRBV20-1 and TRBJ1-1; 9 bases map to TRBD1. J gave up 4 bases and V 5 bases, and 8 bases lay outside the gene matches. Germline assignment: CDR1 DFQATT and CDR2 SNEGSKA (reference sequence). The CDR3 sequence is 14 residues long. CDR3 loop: CSAPDRGGGTEAFF. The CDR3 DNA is TGCAGTGCTCCGGACAGGGGAGGCGGCACTGAAGCTTTCTTT.

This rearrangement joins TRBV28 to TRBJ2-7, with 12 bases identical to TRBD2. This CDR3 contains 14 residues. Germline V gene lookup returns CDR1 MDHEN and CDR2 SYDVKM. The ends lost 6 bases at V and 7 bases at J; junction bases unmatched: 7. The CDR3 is CASRQLAGGLEQYF. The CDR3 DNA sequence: TGTGCCAGCAGGCAGCTAGCGGGAGGGCTGGAGCAGTACTTC.

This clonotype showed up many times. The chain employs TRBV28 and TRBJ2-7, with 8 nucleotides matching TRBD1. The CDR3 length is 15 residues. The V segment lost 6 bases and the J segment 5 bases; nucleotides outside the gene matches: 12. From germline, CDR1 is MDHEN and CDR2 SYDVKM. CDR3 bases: TGTGCCAGCAGCGCCCCAGGGGGACAGGTCCACGAGCAGTACTTC. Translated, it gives CASSAPGGQVHEQYF.